This TCR beta chain was captured in a study of T-cell memory formation after mild COVID-19. Background on the study: The TCR clusters were mostly specific to one donor.

Points on this clonotype: What it binds is not known.

The length of the CDR3 is 17 residues. With 5 bases clipped from V and 5 bases from J, the junction kept 10 bases outside the gene matches. CDR1 and CDR2 (germline): SGHRS, YFSETQ. Constant-segment primers were used for 5'RACE, and the resulting TCR alpha and TCR beta cDNA libraries carried sample barcodes and UMIs. TCRdb reanalysed the 5' RACE reads using MiXCR and keeps one entry per CDR3 protein. This table has under 300,000 distinct CDR3 sequences, 7.5% to 9.5% appearing once. The study, taken as a whole, reports: CD4+ contracting clones were found mainly in CM and EM, and CD8+ ones in EMRA. Certain responding clones were present in pre-infection memory, suggesting participation of cross-reactive memory.

Sequenced sample: PBMCs or a T cell subset sorted from them (not recorded which). This clonotype was sampled from a young man who had mild COVID-19 (a few samples of this study predate the infection). Cell type and time point are not known. J is TRBJ2-1 and V is TRBV5-1; 13 bases are shared with TRBD2. The CDR3 bases are TGCGCCAGCAGTCCTACTAGCGGGGGGGGCTGGAACAATGAGCAGTTCTTC. Amino acids: CASSPTSGGGWNNEQFF.